This T cell receptor (beta chain) was recovered during a study of CD8 T cells in ankylosing spondylitis. Germline V gene data show CDR1 as KGHSH and CDR2 as LQKENI. This CDR3 is 15 amino acids long. V was cut by 3 bases and J by 7 bases, with 13 bases left in between. Quantitative 5'-RACE with molecular barcodes generated TCR beta libraries. Using its own MiXCR run on the 5' RACE reads, TCRdb lists one record per CDR3 protein. The sample contains some 120,000 distinct CDR3 sequences, 7% of which appear only once. This clonotype was seen at least ten times. The V and J genes are TRBV18 and TRBJ1-6, with D maybe TRBD1 (5 bases). The source material was blood, either unsorted or a sorted T cell fraction (not recorded which). The TCR originated in a male donor with ankylosing spondylitis or in good health (not recorded which). The CDR3 loop reads CASSPRDGGNSPLHF. CDR3 nucleotide sequence: TGTGCCAGCTCACCTAGGGACGGAGGGAATTCACCCCTCCACTTT.